Listed here are 4 T cell receptor beta chains from one sample, sequenced in a study of CD8 T cells in Susac syndrome. After extraction with the RNeasy kit, 0.5 to 1 ug of the RNA was reverse transcribed using random hexamers. A single record per CDR3 protein comes from TCRdb applying MiXCR to the immunoSEQ multiplex PCR reads. Among around 150,000 distinct CDR3 sequences listed, around 94% were seen once. The sequenced sample was CD4+ T cells from PBMCs. These receptors were collected from a human donor in good health.

V is TRBV19 and J is TRBJ2-7, with D perhaps given as TRBD1 or TRBD2 (6 bases each). V was pared by 3 bases and J by 5 bases, with 11 bases between. Germline CDR1 and CDR2: LNHDA and SQIVND (reference sequence). The CDR3 spans 13 residues. This CDR3 is CASSIRGPHEQYF. The CDR3 nucleotides read TGTGCCAGTAGTATCCGGGGGCCCCACGAGCAGTACTTC.

For the CDR3, the DNA is TGCGCCAGCAGCCAAGAGCAGGGACGCGAGCAGTACTTC. Its protein is CASSQEQGREQYF. This chain connects TRBV4-3 to TRBJ2-7; D might be TRBD1 or TRBD2, each matching 5 bases. Deletions cut 0 bases from V and 6 bases from J, with 9 bases between. This CDR3 region has 13 residues. Germline CDR1 reads LGHNA; CDR2 reads YSLEER.

The rearrangement joins TRBV13 to TRBJ2-7; 11 nucleotides align to TRBD2. Germline-derived CDR1 and CDR2 are PRHDT and FYEKMQ (reference sequence). The CDR3 is made up of 15 amino acids. After removal of 4 bases from V and 2 bases from J, the junction contained 4 bases not matched to a gene. The CDR3 region has the DNA TGTGCCAGCAGCTCCCGACTAGCGGGGACCTACGAGCAGTACTTC. Its protein product is CASSSRLAGTYEQYF.

The sample holds one count of this clonotype. The rearrangement joins TRBV11-2 to TRBJ2-5, with D possibly TRBD1 on 6 matching bases. Per germline, CDR1 SGHAT and CDR2 FQNNGV. This CDR3 spans 12 amino acids. Trimming cost V 5 bases and J 7 bases, with 11 bases left between them. The CDR3 sequence: CASSPGVGTQYF. DNA of the CDR3: TGTGCCAGCAGCCCAGGGGTTGGGACCCAGTACTTC. The variable domain in full, with the rest retrieved from reference TRBV11-2 and TRBJ2-5, is EAGVAQSPRYKIIEKRQSVAFWCNPISGHATLYWYQQILGQGPKLLIQFQNNGVVDDSQLPKDRFSAERLKGVDSTLKIQPAKLEDSAVYLCASSPGVGTQYFGPGTRLLVL.